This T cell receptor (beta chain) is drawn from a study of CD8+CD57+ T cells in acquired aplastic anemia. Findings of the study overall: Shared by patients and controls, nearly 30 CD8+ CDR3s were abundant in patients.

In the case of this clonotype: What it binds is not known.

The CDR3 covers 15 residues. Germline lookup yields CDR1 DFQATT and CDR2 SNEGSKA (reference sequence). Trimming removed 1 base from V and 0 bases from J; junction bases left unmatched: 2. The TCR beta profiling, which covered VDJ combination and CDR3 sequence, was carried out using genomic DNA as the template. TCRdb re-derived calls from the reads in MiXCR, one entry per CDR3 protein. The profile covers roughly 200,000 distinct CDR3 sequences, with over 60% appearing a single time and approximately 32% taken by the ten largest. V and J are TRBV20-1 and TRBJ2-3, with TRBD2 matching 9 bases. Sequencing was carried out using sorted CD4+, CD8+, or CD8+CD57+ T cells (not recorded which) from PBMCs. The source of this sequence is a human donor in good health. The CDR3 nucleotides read TGCAGTGCTAGAGTAGCGGGGGTTAGCACAGATACGCAGTATTTT. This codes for CSARVAGVSTDTQYF.